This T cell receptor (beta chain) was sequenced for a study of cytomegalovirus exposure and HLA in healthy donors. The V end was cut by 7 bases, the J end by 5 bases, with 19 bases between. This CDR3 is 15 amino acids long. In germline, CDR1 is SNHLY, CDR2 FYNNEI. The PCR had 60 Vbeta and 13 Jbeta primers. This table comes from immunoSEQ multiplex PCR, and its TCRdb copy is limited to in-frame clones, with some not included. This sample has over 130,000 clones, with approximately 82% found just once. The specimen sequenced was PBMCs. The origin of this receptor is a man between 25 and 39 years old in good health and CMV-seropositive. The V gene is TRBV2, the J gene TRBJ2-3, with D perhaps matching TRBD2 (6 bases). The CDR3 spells CASTGGINGGDTQYF. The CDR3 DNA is TGTGCCAGCACGGGCGGCATCAACGGGGGAGATACGCAGTATTTT. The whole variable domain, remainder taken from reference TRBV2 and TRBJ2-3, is EPEVTQTPSHQVTQMGQEVILRCVPISNHLYFYWYRQILGQKVEFLVSFYNNEISEKSEIFDDQFSVERPDGSNFTLKIRSTKLEDSAMYFCASTGGINGGDTQYFGPGTRLTVL.